This T cell receptor beta chain was identified in a study of cytomegalovirus exposure and HLA in healthy donors. General observations from the study: Roughly uniform depth of sequencing across donors was assumed in presence/absence analyses. For most TCR beta V segments, an earlier analysis put the productive rate at about 90% or about 30% of the time. Researchers reportedly found TCR beta sequences accurately predicted most subjects' HLA-A and HLA-B alleles.

On this clone: Its antigen is still unknown.

This CDR3 comprises 15 residues. V lost 3 bases and J lost 3, with 15 bases in between. The germline CDR1 and CDR2 sequences are LGHNA and YSLEER. It was with 60 Vbeta and 13 Jbeta primers that the PCR ran. The protocol was immunoSEQ multiplex PCR, while the TCRdb copy is restricted to in-frame clones and leaves out a portion. The sample has around 94,000 clones, 84% seen once; the top ten hold 2.1%. As for the donors, each was a healthy bone marrow donor. The chain uses TRBV4-3 and TRBJ2-7; possibly TRBD1 for D (5 bases). The receptor's source is a man aged 18-30 years in good health and CMV-seronegative. Sequencing was performed on PBMCs. The CDR3 here is CASSQARAGYYEQYF. The DNA of the CDR3 is TGCGCCAGCAGCCAGGCAAGGGCAGGGTACTACGAGCAGTACTTC.